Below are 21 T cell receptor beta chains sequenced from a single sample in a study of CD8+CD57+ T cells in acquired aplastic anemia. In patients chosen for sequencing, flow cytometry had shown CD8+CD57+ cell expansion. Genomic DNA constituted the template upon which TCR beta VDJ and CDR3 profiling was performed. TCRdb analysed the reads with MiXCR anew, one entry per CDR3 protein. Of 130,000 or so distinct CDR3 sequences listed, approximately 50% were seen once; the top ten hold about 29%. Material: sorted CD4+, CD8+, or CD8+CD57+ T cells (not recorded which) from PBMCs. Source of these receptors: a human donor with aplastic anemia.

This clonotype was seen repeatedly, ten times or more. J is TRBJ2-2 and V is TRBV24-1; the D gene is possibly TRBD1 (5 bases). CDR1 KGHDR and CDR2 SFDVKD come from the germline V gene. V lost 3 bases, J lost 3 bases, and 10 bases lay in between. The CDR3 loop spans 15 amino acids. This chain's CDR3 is CATSDQGRDTGELFF. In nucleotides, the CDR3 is TGTGCCACCAGTGATCAGGGTAGGGACACCGGGGAGCTGTTTTTT.

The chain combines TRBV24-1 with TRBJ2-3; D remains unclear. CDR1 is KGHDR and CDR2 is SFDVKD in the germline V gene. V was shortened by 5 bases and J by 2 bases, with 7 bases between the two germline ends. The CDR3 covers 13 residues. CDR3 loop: CATSVANTDTQYF. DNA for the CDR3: TGTGCCACCAGTGTCGCCAACACAGATACGCAGTATTTT.

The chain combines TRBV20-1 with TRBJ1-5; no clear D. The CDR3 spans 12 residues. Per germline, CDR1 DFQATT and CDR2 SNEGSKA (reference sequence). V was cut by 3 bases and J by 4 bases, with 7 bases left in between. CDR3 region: CSASAANQPQHF. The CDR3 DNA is TGCAGTGCTAGCGCCGCTAATCAGCCCCAGCATTTT.

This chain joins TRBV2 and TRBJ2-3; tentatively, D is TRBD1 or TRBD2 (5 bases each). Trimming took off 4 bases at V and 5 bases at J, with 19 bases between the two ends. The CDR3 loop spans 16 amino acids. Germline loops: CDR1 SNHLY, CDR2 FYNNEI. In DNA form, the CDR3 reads TGTGCCAGCAGTGCAGATGCCGGGACCCGGGGAGATACGCAGTATTTT. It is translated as CASSADAGTRGDTQYF.

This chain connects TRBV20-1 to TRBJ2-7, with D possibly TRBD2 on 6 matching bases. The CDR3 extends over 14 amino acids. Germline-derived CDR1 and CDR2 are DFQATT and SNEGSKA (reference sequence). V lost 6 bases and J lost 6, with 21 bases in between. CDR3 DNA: TGCAGTGCGAGTCCGATCGGGGTGGGGGGCGAGCAGTACTTC. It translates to CSASPIGVGGEQYF.

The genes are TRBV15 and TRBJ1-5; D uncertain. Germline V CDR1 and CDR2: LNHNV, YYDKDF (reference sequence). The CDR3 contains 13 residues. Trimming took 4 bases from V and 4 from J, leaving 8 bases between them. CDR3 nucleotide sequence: TGTGCCACCAGCAACAGACGAAATCAGCCCCAGCATTTT. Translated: CATSNRRNQPQHF.

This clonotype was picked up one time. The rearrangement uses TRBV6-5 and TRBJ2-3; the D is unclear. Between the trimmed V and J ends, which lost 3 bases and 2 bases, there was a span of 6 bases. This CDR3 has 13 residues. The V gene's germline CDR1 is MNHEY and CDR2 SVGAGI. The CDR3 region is CASSYTSTDTQYF. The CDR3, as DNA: TGTGCCAGCAGTTATACCTCCACAGATACGCAGTATTTT.

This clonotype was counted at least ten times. The CDR3 spells CASSYTTGNYGYTF. CDR3 nucleotides: TGTGCCAGCAGTTATACCACAGGGAACTATGGCTACACCTTC. The chain uses TRBV6-5 and TRBJ1-2; tentative D call: TRBD1 (6 bases). Germline V gene data show CDR1 as MNHEY and CDR2 as SVGAGI. The CDR3 is 14 amino acids. V lost 3 bases, J lost 2 bases, and 10 bases lay in between.

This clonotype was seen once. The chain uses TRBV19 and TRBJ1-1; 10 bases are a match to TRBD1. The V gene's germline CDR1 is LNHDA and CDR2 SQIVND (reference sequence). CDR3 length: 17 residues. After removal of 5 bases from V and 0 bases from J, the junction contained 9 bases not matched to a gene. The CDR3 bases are TGTGCCAGTAGTCGCCGGGACAGGGGCCAGGTGAACACTGAAGCTTTCTTT. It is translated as CASSRRDRGQVNTEAFF.

The CDR3 coding sequence is TGTGCCAGCAGTTACGCCTTGGGACAAGCTACGAACCAGTACTTC. Its protein product is CASSYALGQATNQYF. The gene calls are TRBV6-5 and TRBJ2-7, with a possible D match to TRBD1 (6 bases). CDR3 size: 15 residues. Looked up from germline, CDR1 is MNHEY and CDR2 is SVGAGI. V lost 2 bases to trimming and J lost 10 bases, with 21 bases between them.

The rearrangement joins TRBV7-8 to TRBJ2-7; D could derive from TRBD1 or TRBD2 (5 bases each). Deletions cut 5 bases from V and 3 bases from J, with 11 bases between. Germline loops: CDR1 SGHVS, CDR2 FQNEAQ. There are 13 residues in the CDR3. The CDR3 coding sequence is TGTGCCAGCAGCGCCCGTGGGGGCTACGAGCAGTACTTC. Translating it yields CASSARGGYEQYF.

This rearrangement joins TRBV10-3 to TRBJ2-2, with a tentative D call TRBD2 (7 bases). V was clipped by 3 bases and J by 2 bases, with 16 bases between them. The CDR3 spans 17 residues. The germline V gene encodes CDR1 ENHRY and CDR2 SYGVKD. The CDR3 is CAISESRGGANTGELFF. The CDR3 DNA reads TGTGCCATCAGTGAAAGTCGCGGGGGCGCCAACACCGGGGAGCTGTTTTTT.

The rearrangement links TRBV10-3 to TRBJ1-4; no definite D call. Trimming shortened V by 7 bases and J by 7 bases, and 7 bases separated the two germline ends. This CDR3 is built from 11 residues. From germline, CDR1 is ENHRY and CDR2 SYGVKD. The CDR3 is CAIKKAEKLFF. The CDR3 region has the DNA TGTGCCATCAAAAAGGCTGAAAAACTGTTTTTT.

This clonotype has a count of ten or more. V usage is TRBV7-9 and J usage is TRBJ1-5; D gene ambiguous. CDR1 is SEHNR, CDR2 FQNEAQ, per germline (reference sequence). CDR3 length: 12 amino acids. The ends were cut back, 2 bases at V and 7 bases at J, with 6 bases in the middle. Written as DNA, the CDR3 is TGTGCCAGCAGCTTATACGACCAGCCCCAGCATTTT. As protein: CASSLYDQPQHF.

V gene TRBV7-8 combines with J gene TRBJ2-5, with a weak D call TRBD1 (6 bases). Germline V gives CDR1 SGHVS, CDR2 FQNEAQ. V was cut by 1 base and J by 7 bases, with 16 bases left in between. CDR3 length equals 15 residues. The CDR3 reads CASSLVGQLSRTQYF. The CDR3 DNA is TGTGCCAGCAGCTTAGTCGGACAGCTCTCCAGGACCCAGTACTTC.

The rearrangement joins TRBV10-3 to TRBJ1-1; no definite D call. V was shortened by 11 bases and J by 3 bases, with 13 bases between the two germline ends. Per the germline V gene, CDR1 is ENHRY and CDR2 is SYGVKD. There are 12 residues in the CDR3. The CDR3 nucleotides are TGTGCCGTACGCCCGGAGGACACTGAAGCTTTCTTT. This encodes CAVRPEDTEAFF.

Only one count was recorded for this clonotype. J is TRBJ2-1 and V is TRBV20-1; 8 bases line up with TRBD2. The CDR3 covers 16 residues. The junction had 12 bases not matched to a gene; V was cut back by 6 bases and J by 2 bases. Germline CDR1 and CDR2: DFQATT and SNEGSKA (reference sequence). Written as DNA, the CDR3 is TGCAGTGCCCCGGATCCAGCGGGGGCTACCTACAATGAGCAGTTCTTC. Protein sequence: CSAPDPAGATYNEQFF.

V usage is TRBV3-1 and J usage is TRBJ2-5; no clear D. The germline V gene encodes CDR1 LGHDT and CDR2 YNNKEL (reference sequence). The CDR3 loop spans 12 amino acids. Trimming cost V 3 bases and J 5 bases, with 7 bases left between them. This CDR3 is CASSHLLETQYF. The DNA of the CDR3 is TGTGCCAGCAGCCATTTATTGGAGACCCAGTACTTC.

The CDR3: CASGADRGETQYF. Written as DNA, the CDR3 is TGTGCCAGCGGCGCCGACAGGGGAGAGACCCAGTACTTC. The chain recombines TRBV7-3 with TRBJ2-5, with 8 bases aligning to TRBD1. Unmatched junction bases numbered 6, after V lost 8 bases and J lost 4 bases. There are 13 residues in the CDR3. The germline V gene encodes CDR1 SGHTA and CDR2 FQGTGA.

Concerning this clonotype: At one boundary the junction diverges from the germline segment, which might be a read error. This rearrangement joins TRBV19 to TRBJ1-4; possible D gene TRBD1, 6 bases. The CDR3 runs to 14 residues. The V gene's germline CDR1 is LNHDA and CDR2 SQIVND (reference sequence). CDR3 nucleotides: TGTGCCAGTAAGAACAGGGCAACTGATGAAAAACTATTTTTT. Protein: CASKNRATDEKLFF.

The CDR3 sequence: CASGSRRNGNGYTF. The CDR3, as DNA: TGTGCCAGCGGCTCGAGGCGGAACGGAAATGGCTACACCTTC. The chain joins TRBV7-2 to TRBJ1-2; no clear D. Germline CDR1 SGHTA, CDR2 FQGNSA. This CDR3 is built from 14 residues. V was trimmed by 8 bases and J by 6 bases, leaving 19 bases between them.